The 9 T cell receptor beta chains reported below all come from one sample, sequenced in a study of shared clonotypes between healthy human individuals (dated by TCRdb to about 2020). Libraries were made using the immunoSEQ multiplex PCR assay. Sourced from immuneACCESS, this table was stored by TCRdb with only in-frame sequences that have V and J called. A share of the clones is absent; for the studies checked, an unresolved V gene accounts for under half, and the remainder has no known explanation. In this sample the table shows some 2,500,000 clones, 80% to 95% of which occur a single time. Of the sample, around 0.37% is held by the ten largest clones. Sample: naive CD4+ T cells from PBMCs. The cell subset or site label here, explained by the study, means: CD45RA+ positively selected. The receptors here all came from a man aged 18-30 years in good health. Some clones in this sample may be carry-over from other donors' samples.

The sample holds one count of this clone. The V call is TRBV27, the J call TRBJ2-5, with 7 bases matching TRBD2. Germline V gene lookup returns CDR1 MNHEY and CDR2 SMNVEV (reference sequence). The CDR3 consists of 14 residues. V lost 4 bases to trimming and J lost 6 bases; unmatched junction nucleotides: 8. The CDR3 region is CASSYRTGGKTQYF. CDR3 coding DNA: TGTGCCAGCAGTTACCGGACGGGGGGAAAGACCCAGTACTTC.

The chain couples TRBV9 to TRBJ2-1; tentatively, D is TRBD1 (6 bases). Germline V lookup: CDR1 SGDLS, CDR2 YYNGEE. The CDR3 length is 18 residues. The germline V and J ends were trimmed by 1 base and 0 bases, with 17 bases remaining between them. The CDR3 loop is CASSVSRRTARSYNEQFF. As DNA, the CDR3 is TGTGCCAGCAGCGTATCTCGACGGACAGCGCGCTCCTACAATGAGCAGTTCTTC.

V usage is TRBV10-3 and J usage is TRBJ1-1, with 10 bases matching TRBD1. The CDR3 totals 16 residues. The V and J ends lost 4 bases and 5 bases, in that order; junction bases with no gene match: 10. Germline CDR1 is ENHRY and CDR2 is SYGVKD. CDR3 DNA: TGTGCCATCAGTGGAGACAGGGGGCTCGATAGGACTGAAGCTTTCTTT. Translated: CAISGDRGLDRTEAFF.

The V gene is TRBV5-1, the J gene TRBJ1-1; no reliable D call. Trimming took 0 bases from V and 2 from J, leaving 14 bases between them. This CDR3 is 16 amino acids long. Per the germline V gene, CDR1 is SGHRS and CDR2 is YFSETQ. The CDR3 region has the DNA TGCGCCAGCAGCTTGGAACAGCAACAGACTAACACTGAAGCTTTCTTT. Translation gives CASSLEQQQTNTEAFF.

This clone was detected once. The chain combines TRBV7-2 with TRBJ2-2; 7 nucleotides align to TRBD2. This CDR3 is 14 amino acids long. Germline CDR1 reads SGHTA; CDR2 reads FQGNSA. The V segment lost 8 bases and the J segment 6 bases; nucleotides outside the gene matches: 9. The CDR3 nucleotides read TGTGCCAGCGTGGGGCGGGAGTTCCCCGGGGAGCTGTTTTTT. It specifies CASVGREFPGELFF.

This sequence joins TRBV11-3 and TRBJ1-1; no clear D gene. This CDR3 spans 14 amino acids. V was trimmed by 5 bases and J by 2 bases, leaving 12 bases between them. CDR1 SGHNT and CDR2 YENEEA come from the germline V gene. CDR3 DNA: TGTGCCAGCAGCCCCGGGAACGGAAACACTGAAGCTTTCTTT. Translation: CASSPGNGNTEAFF.

The chain employs TRBV10-3 and TRBJ1-3; TRBD1 aligns across 8 bases. J was trimmed by 4 bases and V by 4 bases; bases with no gene match: 9. Per germline, CDR1 ENHRY and CDR2 SYGVKD. The CDR3 is 16 amino acids. The DNA for the CDR3 is TGTGCCATCAGTGCCCGCTCGACAGGGGAAGGAAACACCATATATTTT. This translates into CAISARSTGEGNTIYF.

The gene calls are TRBV2 and TRBJ1-2, with 9 bases identical to TRBD1. Germline V lookup: CDR1 SNHLY, CDR2 FYNNEI. CDR3 length equals 13 residues. V was clipped by 6 bases and J by 8 bases; unmatched bases: 7. This chain's CDR3 is CASRGGQGGGYTF. For the CDR3, the DNA is TGTGCCAGCAGAGGGGGACAGGGTGGCGGCTACACCTTC.

The chain employs TRBV28 and TRBJ2-7, with 11 nucleotides matching TRBD2. The CDR3 contains 16 residues. Germline assignment: CDR1 MDHEN and CDR2 SYDVKM. V dropped 6 bases and J dropped 2; count of bases not matched to a gene: 9. In DNA, the CDR3 is TGTGCCAGCAGCACCCCCACTAGCGGGAGCGCCTACGAGCAGTACTTC. Protein product: CASSTPTSGSAYEQYF.